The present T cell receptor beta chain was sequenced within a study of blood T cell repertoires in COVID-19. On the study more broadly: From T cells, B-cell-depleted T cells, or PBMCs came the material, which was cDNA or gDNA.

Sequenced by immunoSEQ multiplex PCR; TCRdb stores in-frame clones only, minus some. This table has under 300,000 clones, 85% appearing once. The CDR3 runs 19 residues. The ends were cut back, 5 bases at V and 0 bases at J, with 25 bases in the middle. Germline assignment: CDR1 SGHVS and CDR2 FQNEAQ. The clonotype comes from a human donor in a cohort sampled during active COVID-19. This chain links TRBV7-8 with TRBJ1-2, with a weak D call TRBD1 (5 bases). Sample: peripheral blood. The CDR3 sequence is CASSPYRISFSEANYGYTF. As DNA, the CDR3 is TGTGCCAGCAGCCCTTACAGGATTTCCTTCTCGGAAGCTAACTATGGCTACACCTTC.